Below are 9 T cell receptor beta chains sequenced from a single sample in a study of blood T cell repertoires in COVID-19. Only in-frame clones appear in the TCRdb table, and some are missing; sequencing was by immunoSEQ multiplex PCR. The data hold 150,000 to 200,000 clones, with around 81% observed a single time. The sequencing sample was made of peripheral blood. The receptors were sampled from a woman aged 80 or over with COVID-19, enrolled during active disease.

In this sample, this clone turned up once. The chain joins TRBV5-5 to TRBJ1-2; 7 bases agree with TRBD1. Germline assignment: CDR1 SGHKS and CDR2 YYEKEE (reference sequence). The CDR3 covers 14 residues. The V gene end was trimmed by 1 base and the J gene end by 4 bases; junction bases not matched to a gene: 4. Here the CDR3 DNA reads TGTGCCAGCAGCTTGACAGGGGCCTCCTATGGCTACACCTTC. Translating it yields CASSLTGASYGYTF.

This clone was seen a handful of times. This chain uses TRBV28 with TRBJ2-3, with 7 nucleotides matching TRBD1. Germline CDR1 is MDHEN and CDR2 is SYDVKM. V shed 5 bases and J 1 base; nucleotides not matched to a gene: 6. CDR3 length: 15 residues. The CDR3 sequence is CASSPNRGGTDTQYF. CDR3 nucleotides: TGTGCCAGCAGTCCAAACAGGGGTGGCACAGATACGCAGTATTTT.

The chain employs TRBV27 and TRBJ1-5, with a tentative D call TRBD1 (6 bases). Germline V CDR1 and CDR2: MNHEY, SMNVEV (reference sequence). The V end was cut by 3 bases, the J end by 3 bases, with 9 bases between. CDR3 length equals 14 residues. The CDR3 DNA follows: TGTGCCAGCAGTTTGGGGGCAGACAATCAGCCCCAGCATTTT. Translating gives CASSLGADNQPQHF.

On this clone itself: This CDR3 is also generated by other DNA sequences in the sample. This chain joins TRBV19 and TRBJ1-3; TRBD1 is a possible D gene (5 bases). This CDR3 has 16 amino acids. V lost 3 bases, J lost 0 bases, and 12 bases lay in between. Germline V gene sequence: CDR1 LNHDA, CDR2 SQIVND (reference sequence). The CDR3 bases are TGTGCCAGTAGTATCCGGGGGGGGTCCTCTGGAAACACCATATATTTT. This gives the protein CASSIRGGSSGNTIYF.

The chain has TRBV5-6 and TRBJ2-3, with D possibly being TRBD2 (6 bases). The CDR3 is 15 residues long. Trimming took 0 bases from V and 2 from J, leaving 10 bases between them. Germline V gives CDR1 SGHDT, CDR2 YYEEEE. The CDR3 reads CASSLEAGPTDTQYF. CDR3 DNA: TGTGCCAGCAGCTTGGAGGCGGGACCCACAGATACGCAGTATTTT.

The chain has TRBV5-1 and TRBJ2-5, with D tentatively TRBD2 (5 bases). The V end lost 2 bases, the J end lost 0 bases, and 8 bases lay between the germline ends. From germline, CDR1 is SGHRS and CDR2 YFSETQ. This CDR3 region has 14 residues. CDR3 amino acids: CASSFFGDQETQYF. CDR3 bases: TGCGCCAGCAGCTTTTTCGGGGACCAAGAGACCCAGTACTTC.

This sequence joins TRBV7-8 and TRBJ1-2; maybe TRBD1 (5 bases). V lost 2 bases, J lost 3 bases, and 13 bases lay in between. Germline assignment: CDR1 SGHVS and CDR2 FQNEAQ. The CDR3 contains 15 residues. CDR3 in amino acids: CASSLTGVGDYGYTF. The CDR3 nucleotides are TGTGCCAGCAGCTTAACGGGGGTGGGGGACTATGGCTACACCTTC.

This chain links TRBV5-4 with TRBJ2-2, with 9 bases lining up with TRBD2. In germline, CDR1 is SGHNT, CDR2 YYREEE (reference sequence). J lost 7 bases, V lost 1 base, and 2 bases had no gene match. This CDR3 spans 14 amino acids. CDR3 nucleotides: TGTGCCAGCAGCTTGCAACTAGCGGGCGGGGAGCTGTTTTTT. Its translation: CASSLQLAGGELFF.

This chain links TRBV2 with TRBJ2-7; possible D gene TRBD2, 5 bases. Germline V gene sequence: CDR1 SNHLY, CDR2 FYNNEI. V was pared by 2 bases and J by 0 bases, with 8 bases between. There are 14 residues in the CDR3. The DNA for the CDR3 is TGTGCCAGCAGTGAATTTCGGGGCTCCTACGAGCAGTACTTC. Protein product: CASSEFRGSYEQYF.